The T cell receptor (beta chain) described here comes from a study of brain T cells in children with intractable seizures. Study results and caveats: HCMV serostatus was not known, and viral specificity came from CDR3 similarity only. Pre- and post-surgery blood differed in depth, so pre-surgery absences may be undersampling.

Clones were read by immunoSEQ multiplex PCR, and TCRdb kept only the in-frame ones, dropping some. The sample consists of 340,000 or so clones, over 85% of them appearing once. Germline CDR1 and CDR2: WSHSY and SAAADI. The CDR3 has 17 amino acids. V shed 2 bases and J shed 5 bases, with 22 bases lying between them. Concerning this clone itself: The antigen is not known.

The time point: blood from clinic visit 5 months post-surgery; TSC patient then seizure free. Surgery cases with the highest brain T cell transcript signatures were chosen for sequencing. At least one anti-epileptic drug was given before surgery. The chain carries TRBV10-2 and TRBJ2-7; TRBD1 might be the D (5 bases). This clonotype was obtained from a boy under three years old with tuberous sclerosis and intractable seizures. The sequenced sample was peripheral blood, obtained roughly 5 months after surgery. This chain's CDR3 is CASSEENRRETAHEQYF. The CDR3 bases are TGCGCCAGCAGTGAGGAAAACCGCCGAGAGACAGCACACGAGCAGTACTTC.